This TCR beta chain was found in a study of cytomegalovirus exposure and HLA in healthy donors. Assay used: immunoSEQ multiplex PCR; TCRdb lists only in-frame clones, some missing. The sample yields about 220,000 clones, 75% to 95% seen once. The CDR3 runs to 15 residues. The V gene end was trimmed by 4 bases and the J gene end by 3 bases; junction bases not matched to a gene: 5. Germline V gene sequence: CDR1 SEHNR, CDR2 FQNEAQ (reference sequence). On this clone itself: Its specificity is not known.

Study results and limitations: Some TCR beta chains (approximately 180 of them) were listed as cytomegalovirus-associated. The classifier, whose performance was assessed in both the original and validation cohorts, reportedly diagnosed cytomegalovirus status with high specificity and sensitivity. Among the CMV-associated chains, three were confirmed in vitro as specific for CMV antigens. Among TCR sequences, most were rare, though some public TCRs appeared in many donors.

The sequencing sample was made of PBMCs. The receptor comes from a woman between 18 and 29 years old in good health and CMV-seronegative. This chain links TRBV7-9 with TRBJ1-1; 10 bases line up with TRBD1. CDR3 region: CASSWDRGRYTEAFF. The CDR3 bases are TGTGCCAGCAGCTGGGACAGGGGACGGTACACTGAAGCTTTCTTT.